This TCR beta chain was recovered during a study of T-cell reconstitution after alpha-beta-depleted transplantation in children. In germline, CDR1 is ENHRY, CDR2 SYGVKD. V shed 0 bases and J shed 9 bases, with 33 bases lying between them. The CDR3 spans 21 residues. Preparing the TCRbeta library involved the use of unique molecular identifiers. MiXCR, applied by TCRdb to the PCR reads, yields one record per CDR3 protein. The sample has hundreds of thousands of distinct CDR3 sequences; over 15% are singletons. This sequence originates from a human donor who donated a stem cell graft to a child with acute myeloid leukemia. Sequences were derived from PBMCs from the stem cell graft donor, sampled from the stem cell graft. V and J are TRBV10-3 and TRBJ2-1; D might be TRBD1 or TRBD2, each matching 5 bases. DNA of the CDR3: TGTGCCATCAGTGAGTCGAAGACCGGGACCCGTAGAGGGGCAATGGGCATTGAGCAGTTCTTC. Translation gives CAISESKTGTRRGAMGIEQFF.